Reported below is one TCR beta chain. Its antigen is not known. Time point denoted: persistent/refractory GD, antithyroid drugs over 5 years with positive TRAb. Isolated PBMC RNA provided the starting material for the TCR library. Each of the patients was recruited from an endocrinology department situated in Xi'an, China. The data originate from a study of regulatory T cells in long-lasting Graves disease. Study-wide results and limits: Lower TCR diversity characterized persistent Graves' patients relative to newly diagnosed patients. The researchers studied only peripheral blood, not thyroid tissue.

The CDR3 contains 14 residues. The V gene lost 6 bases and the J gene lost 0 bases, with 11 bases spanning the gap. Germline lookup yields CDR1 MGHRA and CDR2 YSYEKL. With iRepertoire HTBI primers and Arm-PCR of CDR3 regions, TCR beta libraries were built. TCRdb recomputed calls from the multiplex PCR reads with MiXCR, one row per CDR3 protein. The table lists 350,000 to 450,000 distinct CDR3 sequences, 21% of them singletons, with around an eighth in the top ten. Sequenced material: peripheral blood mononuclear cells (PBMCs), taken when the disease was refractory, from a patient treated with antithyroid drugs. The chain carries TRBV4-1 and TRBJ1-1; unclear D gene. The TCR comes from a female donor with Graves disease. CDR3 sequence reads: CASRVDGLNTEAFF. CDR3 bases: TGCGCCAGCAGAGTCGACGGCTTGAACACTGAAGCTTTCTTT.